These T cell receptor beta chains were read from a single sample in a study of cytomegalovirus exposure and HLA in healthy donors. Sequencing was performed with immunoSEQ multiplex PCR; in TCRdb, only in-frame clones are kept and a portion is missing. Among some 130,000 clones listed, 60% to 80% were seen once. Sequenced sample: PBMCs. The receptor set was obtained from a man aged 30-40 years in good health and CMV-seronegative. CDR3s include the opening cysteine and the closing phenylalanine or tryptophan. D genes are given only for firm matches. Only some rows state a clone size, as once, few, many or a class for expanded clones.

TRBJ2-2	NA	TRBD1	TRBV9	CASSVRGLEGGELFF	TGTGCCAGCAGCGTAAGGGGGCTCGAGGGTGGGGAGCTGTTTTTT
TRBJ2-1	few	NA	TRBV5-1	CASSLEGHSYNEQFF	TGCGCCAGCAGTCTCGAGGGCCACTCCTACAATGAGCAGTTCTTC
TRBJ2-3	NA	NA	TRBV6-5	CASSYTGTQYF	TGCGCCAGCAGTTATACCGGTACGCAGTATTTT
TRBJ2-3	NA	NA	TRBV27	CASSPFRGGGTDTQYF	TGTGCCAGCAGTCCCTTTCGGGGCGGGGGCACAGATACGCAGTATTTT
TRBJ1-1	NA	TRBD1	TRBV7-2	CASRLGQENTEAFF	TGTGCCAGCAGACTGGGACAGGAGAACACTGAAGCTTTCTTT
TRBJ2-2	many	NA	TRBV29-1	CSVIQGGVKTGELFF	TGCAGCGTGATACAGGGGGGGGTGAAAACCGGGGAGCTGTTTTTT
TRBJ2-3	NA	TRBD2	TRBV7-2	CASSLGGLYTDTQYF	TGTGCCAGCAGCCTTGGGGGACTATACACAGATACGCAGTATTTT
TRBJ2-2	NA	NA	TRBV28	CASTEPNTGELFF	TGTGCCAGCACCGAGCCGAACACCGGGGAGCTGTTTTTT
TRBJ2-3	NA	TRBD2	TRBV2	CASSEGLAGFADTQYF	TGTGCCAGCAGTGAGGGACTAGCGGGATTCGCAGATACGCAGTATTTT
TRBJ2-2	NA	NA	TRBV28	CASTRGSSSTITGELFF	TGTGCCAGCACTAGGGGGTCTAGCTCTACCATCACCGGGGAGCTGTTTTTT
TRBJ2-4	NA	NA	TRBV7-9	CASSLFVADIQYF	TGTGCCAGCAGCTTATTCGTAGCGGACATTCAGTACTTC
TRBJ1-2	NA	NA	TRBV28	CASSFGQGLYGYTF	TGTGCCAGCAGTTTCGGGCAGGGATTATATGGCTACACCTTC
TRBJ2-2	NA	TRBD2	TRBV5-1	CASSWTSGNAGELFF	TGCGCCAGCAGCTGGACTAGCGGGAACGCCGGGGAGCTGTTTTTT
TRBJ1-5	NA	NA	TRBV18	CASSPPGQGRMQPQHF	TGTGCCAGCTCACCACCTGGGCAGGGTAGAATGCAGCCCCAGCATTTT
TRBJ2-2	NA	NA	TRBV27	CASSLLGSGRGRTGELFF	TGTGCCAGCAGTTTATTGGGGTCGGGCAGGGGTCGAACCGGGGAGCTGTTTTTT
TRBJ2-3	NA	NA	TRBV5-6	CASSLAMRTDTQYF	TGTGCCAGCAGCTTGGCCATGAGGACAGATACGCAGTATTTT
TRBJ1-2	NA	NA	TRBV6-5	CASRAQGRYGYTF	TGTGCCAGCAGGGCCCAGGGTCGCTATGGCTACACCTTC
TRBJ2-2	NA	TRBD2	TRBV28	CASSSGLAGGPGTGELFF	TGTGCCAGCAGTTCGGGACTAGCGGGAGGGCCGGGCACCGGGGAGCTGTTTTTT
TRBJ2-2	NA	TRBD1	TRBV9	CASSHPTGVYTGELFF	TGTGCCAGCAGCCACCCGACAGGGGTATACACCGGGGAGCTGTTTTTT
TRBJ2-2	NA	NA	TRBV18	CASSPTAQGRVDTGELFF	TGTGCCAGCTCACCAACGGCGCAGGGAAGGGTCGACACCGGGGAGCTGTTTTTT
TRBJ2-3	NA	NA	TRBV9	CASSVAGGDTQYF	TGTGCCAGCAGCGTAGCAGGAGGAGATACGCAGTATTTT
TRBJ1-2	NA	TRBD1	TRBV20-1	CSARTGDGYTF	TGCAGTGCCAGGACAGGGGACGGCTACACCTTC
TRBJ2-7	NA	TRBD2	TRBV14	CASSPPGLAGIYEQYF	TGTGCCAGCAGCCCCCCCGGGCTAGCGGGAATATACGAGCAGTACTTC
TRBJ2-2	NA	TRBD1	TRBV28	CASNPGTGVIGGELFF	TGTGCCAGCAATCCCGGGACAGGGGTGATCGGCGGGGAGCTGTTTTTT
TRBJ1-1	NA	NA	TRBV5-5	CASSFGTLNTEAFF	TGTGCCAGCAGTTTCGGGACTCTGAACACTGAAGCTTTCTTT
TRBJ1-1	few	TRBD1	TRBV5-1	CASSFQDRANTEAFF	TGCGCCAGCAGCTTCCAGGACAGGGCGAACACTGAAGCTTTCTTT
TRBJ2-5	NA	NA	TRBV11-2	CASSSGQPYRWQETQYF	TGTGCCAGCAGCTCCGGACAGCCTTACAGATGGCAAGAGACCCAGTACTTC
TRBJ2-1	NA	TRBD2	TRBV6-5	CASSYGLAEGYNEQFF	TGTGCCAGCAGTTACGGTCTAGCGGAGGGCTACAATGAGCAGTTCTTC
TRBJ1-1	NA	NA	TRBV11-2	CASSLMRRDTEAFF	TGTGCCAGCAGCTTAATGCGTCGGGACACTGAAGCTTTCTTT
TRBJ1-1	few	TRBD1	TRBV7-9	CASEGTANTEAFF	TGTGCCAGCGAAGGGACAGCAAACACTGAAGCTTTCTTT
TRBJ2-1	NA	NA	TRBV21-1	CASSTTIAGVYNEQFF	TGTGCCAGCAGCACGACCATAGCGGGAGTTTATAATGAGCAGTTCTTC
TRBJ1-1	few	TRBD1	TRBV10-2	CASSGTGGAEAFF	TGCGCCAGCAGTGGTACAGGGGGGGCTGAAGCTTTCTTT
TRBJ2-7	NA	NA	TRBV29-1	CSVGASSYEQYF	TGCAGCGTTGGCGCGAGCTCCTACGAGCAGTACTTC
TRBJ2-7	NA	TRBD1	TRBV10-3	CAISERQGEGYEQYF	TGTGCCATCAGTGAGCGACAGGGGGAAGGCTACGAGCAGTACTTC
TRBJ2-2	NA	NA	TRBV9	CASSVAFIPNTGELFF	TGTGCCAGCAGCGTAGCTTTTATCCCGAACACCGGGGAGCTGTTTTTT
TRBJ2-7	many	TRBD2	TRBV2	CASSDWTSSYEQYF	TGTGCCAGCAGCGATTGGACTAGCTCCTACGAGCAGTACTTC
TRBJ1-5	NA	NA	TRBV19	CATSRGISQPQHF	TGTGCCACCTCTCGGGGTATTTCGCAGCCCCAGCATTTT
TRBJ2-4	once	NA	TRBV4-1	CASSQPPGDIQYF	TGCGCCAGCAGCCAACCCCCAGGGGATATTCAGTACTTC
TRBJ2-1	once	NA	TRBV9	CASSVIPTASYNEQFF	TGTGCCAGCAGCGTAATCCCCACCGCTAGCTACAATGAGCAGTTCTTC
TRBJ2-7	NA	TRBD2	TRBV28	CASSLRWTSGRREQYF	TGTGCCAGCAGTTTACGGTGGACTAGCGGGAGAAGGGAGCAGTACTTC
TRBJ2-1	once	TRBD2	TRBV7-9	CASSFRVRGRAYNEQFF	TGTGCCAGCAGCTTTAGGGTCCGCGGGAGGGCCTACAATGAGCAGTTCTTC
TRBJ2-5	NA	TRBD2	TRBV5-1	CASSFGTSGSGETQYF	TGCGCCAGCAGCTTCGGGACTAGCGGGAGTGGAGAGACCCAGTACTTC
TRBJ2-1	NA	NA	TRBV28	CASGPLYNEQFF	TGTGCCAGCGGGCCTTTGTACAATGAGCAGTTCTTC
TRBJ2-1	NA	NA	TRBV21-1	CASSKVERESEQFF	TGTGCCAGCAGCAAAGTGGAGCGGGAGAGTGAGCAGTTCTTC
TRBJ2-3	NA	TRBD2	TRBV7-2	CASSGSGSDTQYF	TGTGCCAGCAGCGGGAGCGGGAGTGATACGCAGTATTTT
TRBJ1-2	NA	NA	TRBV11-3	CASSFQQGDRYTF	TGTGCCAGCAGCTTCCAACAGGGTGATCGCTACACCTTC
TRBJ2-1	NA	TRBD2	TRBV7-7	CASSPTGGHNEQFF	TGTGCCAGCAGCCCAACGGGGGGACACAATGAGCAGTTCTTC
TRBJ1-1	few	TRBD1	TRBV19	CASSIGTVNTEAFF	TGTGCCAGTAGTATTGGGACAGTTAACACTGAAGCTTTCTTT
TRBJ1-2	NA	TRBD1	TRBV7-9	CSSSLTGDGYTF	TGTTCCAGCAGCCTAACAGGGGACGGCTACACCTTC
TRBJ2-1	NA	NA	TRBV15	CATSRADRTYYNEQFF	TGTGCCACCAGCAGAGCTGACAGGACATACTACAATGAGCAGTTCTTC
TRBJ2-3	NA	NA	TRBV28	CASSLWGATDTQYF	TGTGCCAGCAGTTTATGGGGAGCCACAGATACGCAGTATTTT
TRBJ2-3	NA	NA	TRBV28	CASSSPVETGTRDTQYF	TGTGCCAGCAGTTCCCCCGTCGAGACAGGGACTAGAGATACGCAGTATTTT
TRBJ2-2	NA	NA	TRBV15	CATSTQGRSGELFF	TGTGCCACCAGCACACAGGGTAGGAGCGGGGAGCTGTTTTTT